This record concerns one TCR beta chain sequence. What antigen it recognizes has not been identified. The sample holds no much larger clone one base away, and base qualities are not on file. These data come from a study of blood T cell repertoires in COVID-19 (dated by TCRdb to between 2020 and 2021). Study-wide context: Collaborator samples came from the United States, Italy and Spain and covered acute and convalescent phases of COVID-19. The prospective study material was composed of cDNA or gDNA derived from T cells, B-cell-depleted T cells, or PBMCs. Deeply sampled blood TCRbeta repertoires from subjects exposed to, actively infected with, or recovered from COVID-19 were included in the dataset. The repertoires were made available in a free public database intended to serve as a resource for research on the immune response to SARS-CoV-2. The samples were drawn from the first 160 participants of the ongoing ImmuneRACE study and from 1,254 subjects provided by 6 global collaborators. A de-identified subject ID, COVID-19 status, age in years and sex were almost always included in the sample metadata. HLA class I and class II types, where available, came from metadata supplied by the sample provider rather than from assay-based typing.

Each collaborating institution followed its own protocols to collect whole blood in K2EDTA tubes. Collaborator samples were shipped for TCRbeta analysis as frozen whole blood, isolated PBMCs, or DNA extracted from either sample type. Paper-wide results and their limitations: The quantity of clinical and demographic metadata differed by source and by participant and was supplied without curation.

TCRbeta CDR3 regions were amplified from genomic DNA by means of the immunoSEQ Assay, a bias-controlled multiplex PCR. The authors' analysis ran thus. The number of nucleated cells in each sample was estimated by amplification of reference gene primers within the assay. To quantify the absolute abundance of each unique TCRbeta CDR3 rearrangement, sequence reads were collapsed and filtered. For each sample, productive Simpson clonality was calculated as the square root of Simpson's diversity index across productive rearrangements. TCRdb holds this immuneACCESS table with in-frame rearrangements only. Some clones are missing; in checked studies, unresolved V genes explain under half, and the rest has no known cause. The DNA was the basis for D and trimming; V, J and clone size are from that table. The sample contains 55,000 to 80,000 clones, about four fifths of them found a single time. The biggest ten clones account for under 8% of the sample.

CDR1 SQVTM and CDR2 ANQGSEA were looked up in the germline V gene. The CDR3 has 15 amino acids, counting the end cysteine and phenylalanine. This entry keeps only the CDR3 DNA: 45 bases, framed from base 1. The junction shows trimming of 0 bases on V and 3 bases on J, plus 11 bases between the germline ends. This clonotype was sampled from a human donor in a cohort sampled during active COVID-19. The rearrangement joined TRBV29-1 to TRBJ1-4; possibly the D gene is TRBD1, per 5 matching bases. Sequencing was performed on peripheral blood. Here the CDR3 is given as CSVEDTGGANEKLFF. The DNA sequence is TGCAGCGTTGAAGATACCGGGGGAGCTAATGAAAAACTGTTTTTT.